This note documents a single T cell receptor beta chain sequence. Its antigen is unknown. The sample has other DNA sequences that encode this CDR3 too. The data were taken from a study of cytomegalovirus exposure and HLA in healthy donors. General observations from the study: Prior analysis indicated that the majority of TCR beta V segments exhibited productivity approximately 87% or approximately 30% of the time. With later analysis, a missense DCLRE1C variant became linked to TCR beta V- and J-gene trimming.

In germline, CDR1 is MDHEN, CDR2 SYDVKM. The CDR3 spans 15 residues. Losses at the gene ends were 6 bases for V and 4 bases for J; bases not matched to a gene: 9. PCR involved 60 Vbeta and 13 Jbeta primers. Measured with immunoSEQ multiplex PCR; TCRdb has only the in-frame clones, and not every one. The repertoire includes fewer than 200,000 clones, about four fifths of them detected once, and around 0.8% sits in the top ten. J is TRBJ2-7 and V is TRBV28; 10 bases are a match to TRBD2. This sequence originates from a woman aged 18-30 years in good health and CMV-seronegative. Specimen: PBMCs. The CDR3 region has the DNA TGTGCCAGCAGCTCTCCTAGCGGGAGCCGTTACGAGCAGTACTTC. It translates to CASSSPSGSRYEQYF.